This T cell receptor beta chain was recovered during a study of control samples from healthy donors and cancer patients. There are 15 residues in the CDR3. Looked up from germline, CDR1 is MDHEN and CDR2 is SYDVKM. V was shortened by 4 bases and J by 3 bases, with 15 bases between the two germline ends. The method was immunoSEQ multiplex PCR; TCRdb's version includes in-frame clones alone and lacks a portion of them. The repertoire consists of 200,000 or so clones, with over 90% occurring once and the leading ten covering 1.5%. Source material: blood. This clonotype was obtained from a man aged 45 to 65 in good health. The V and J genes are TRBV28 and TRBJ1-2; D might be TRBD1 (6 bases). The CDR3 bases are TGTGCCAGCAGTTCCCGCGGGGGGCATCACTATGGCTACACCTTC. Amino acid sequence: CASSSRGGHHYGYTF.